This is a list of T cell receptor beta chains from one sample in a study of cytomegalovirus exposure and HLA in healthy donors. TCRdb's table, derived via immunoSEQ multiplex PCR, lists solely in-frame clones and lacks some. Of fewer than 350,000 clones in the sample, 70% to 90% were seen once. Sequencing was performed on PBMCs. These receptors came from a woman under 30 in good health and CMV-seronegative. The CDR3 runs from the conserved cysteine through the conserved F or W. D genes are given only for firm matches. Some rows mark clone size as missing; the rest say once, few, many or name a class of expanded clone.

TRBJ2-7,TRBV28,TRBD1,-,CATRTGTGEQYF,TGTGCCACCCGGACAGGGACAGGTGAGCAGTACTTC
TRBJ1-2,TRBV7-9,-,-,CASTGGGVLGYGYTF,TGTGCCAGCACCGGGGGTGGCGTATTGGGCTATGGCTACACCTTC
TRBJ1-6,TRBV27,TRBD1,once,CASSANAGTGGAPLHF,TGTGCCAGCAGTGCAAACGCCGGGACAGGGGGGGCACCCCTCCACTTT
TRBJ1-1,TRBV6-5,TRBD1,-,CASSSNRGPVTEAFF,TGTGCCAGCAGTTCGAACAGGGGGCCTGTCACTGAAGCTTTCTTT
TRBJ2-7,TRBV23-1,TRBD1,-,CASSPDGTGHYEQYF,TGCGCCAGCAGTCCGGATGGGACAGGCCACTACGAGCAGTACTTC
TRBJ2-7,TRBV27,TRBD1,few,CASSEDRRTSYEQYF,TGTGCCAGCAGCGAGGACAGGCGGACCTCCTACGAGCAGTACTTC
TRBJ2-3,TRBV7-6,-,once,CASSLADGGTDTQYF,TGTGCCAGCAGCTTAGCCGACGGGGGCACAGATACGCAGTATTTT
TRBJ2-3,TRBV7-3,-,once,CASSLSADTQYF,TGTGCCAGCAGCTTATCCGCAGATACGCAGTATTTT
TRBJ1-1,TRBV5-1,-,-,CASSLAAGVNTEAFF,TGCGCCAGCAGCTTGGCTGCAGGGGTGAACACTGAAGCTTTCTTT
TRBJ1-1,TRBV23-1,-,few,CASRLQAAEAFF,TGCGCCAGCAGGTTACAGGCGGCTGAAGCTTTCTTT
TRBJ2-2,TRBV28,TRBD1,-,CASRGGSPITGELFF,TGTGCCAGCAGAGGGGGCTCCCCGATCACCGGGGAGCTGTTTTTT
TRBJ2-7,TRBV6-5,TRBD1,-,CASSSGGQSFEQYF,TGTGCCAGCAGTTCAGGGGGACAGTCCTTCGAGCAGTACTTC
TRBJ1-1,TRBV10-3,-,-,CAIKGEGGGTEAFF,TGTGCCATCAAGGGTGAGGGCGGGGGCACTGAAGCTTTCTTT
TRBJ2-1,TRBV30,TRBD1,-,CAWSVGQGDEQFF,TGTGCCTGGAGTGTTGGACAGGGCGATGAGCAGTTCTTC
TRBJ1-6,TRBV25-1,-,once,CASKDTYNSPLHF,TGTGCCAGCAAGGACACATATAATTCACCCCTCCACTTT
TRBJ2-7,TRBV19,TRBD1,-,CASSRQGGYEQYF,TGTGCCAGTAGTCGACAGGGGGGCTACGAGCAGTACTTC
TRBJ2-3,TRBV5-1,-,-,CASSSQGWDTDTQYF,TGCGCCAGCAGCTCACAGGGATGGGACACAGATACGCAGTATTTT
TRBJ2-3,TRBV27,-,-,CASSPQVGWDTQYF,TGTGCCAGCAGTCCCCAGGTTGGGTGGGATACGCAGTATTTT
TRBJ2-7,TRBV27,TRBD1,once,CASSVDRAYEQYF,TGTGCCAGCAGTGTCGACAGGGCCTACGAGCAGTACTTC
TRBJ1-2,TRBV5-1,-,-,CASSLGQGIYGYTF,TGCGCCAGCAGCTTAGGTCAGGGGATCTATGGCTACACCTTC
TRBJ2-5,TRBV6-6,-,-,CASTHTAGTQYF,TGTGCCAGCACCCATACGGCGGGGACCCAGTACTTC
TRBJ1-2,TRBV5-6,-,-,CASSLALGQYGYTF,TGTGCCAGCAGCTTGGCCCTGGGGCAATATGGCTACACCTTC
TRBJ1-2,TRBV5-1,-,-,CASSFRQGALYGYTF,TGCGCCAGCAGCTTTCGACAAGGGGCTCTCTATGGCTACACCTTC
TRBJ2-3,TRBV7-9,-,-,CASSLVGTDTQYF,TGTGCCAGCAGCTTAGTCGGCACAGATACGCAGTATTTT
TRBJ1-1,TRBV9,-,-,CASSVGKGGGTEAFF,TGTGCCAGCAGCGTAGGGAAGGGCGGAGGGACTGAAGCTTTCTTT
TRBJ2-7,TRBV7-2,-,-,CASSRSSTVLNEQYF,TGTGCCAGCAGCCGATCCTCGACAGTTTTAAACGAGCAGTACTTC
TRBJ1-2,TRBV27,TRBD1,-,CASSRARGQGLARESYTF,TGTGCCAGCAGCCGAGCGAGGGGACAGGGACTTGCCCGGGAAAGCTACACCTTC
TRBJ2-1,TRBV25-1,-,-,CASSGTTWEFF,TGTGCCAGCAGTGGGACTACCTGGGAGTTCTTC
TRBJ2-1,TRBV15,-,-,CATRSGSPSEQFF,TGTGCCACAAGGTCCGGGAGTCCAAGTGAGCAGTTCTTC
TRBJ2-5,TRBV28,-,once,CASRGSRETQYF,TGTGCCAGCAGGGGGAGTAGGGAGACCCAGTACTTC
TRBJ1-4,TRBV2,-,-,CASSESLRGWDGEKLFF,TGTGCCAGCAGTGAAAGTCTTAGGGGGTGGGACGGGGAAAAACTGTTTTTT
TRBJ2-1,TRBV27,TRBD1,-,CASSSGTGDNEQFF,TGTGCCAGCAGTTCCGGGACAGGGGACAATGAGCAGTTCTTC
TRBJ2-2,TRBV4-1,TRBD1,-,CASSHGTDTGELFF,TGCGCCAGCAGCCATGGGACAGACACCGGGGAGCTGTTTTTT
TRBJ1-4,TRBV7-2,TRBD1,-,CASSLRQGEKLFF,TGTGCCAGCAGCTTAAGACAGGGGGAAAAACTGTTTTTT
TRBJ2-5,TRBV5-6,-,-,CASSHPGVLPLSQETQYF,TGTGCCAGCAGCCACCCCGGGGTGCTGCCCCTTAGCCAAGAGACCCAGTACTTC
TRBJ2-3,TRBV27,TRBD1,-,CASSFWDREFAPGTDTQYF,TGTGCCAGCAGTTTTTGGGACAGGGAGTTTGCCCCTGGCACAGATACGCAGTATTTT
TRBJ2-3,TRBV5-4,-,-,CASSLEGTRTDTQYF,TGTGCCAGCAGCTTGGAAGGGACTCGCACAGATACGCAGTATTTT
TRBJ1-1,TRBV11-2,-,-,CASSLGVSVMNTEAFF,TGTGCCAGCAGCTTAGGTGTGTCCGTAATGAACACTGAAGCTTTCTTT
TRBJ2-2,TRBV28,-,-,CASIRGGAVGTGELFF,TGTGCCAGCATCCGTGGGGGCGCGGTGGGGACCGGGGAGCTGTTTTTT
TRBJ1-4,TRBV27,-,-,CASSRGNEKLFF,TGTGCCAGCAGTAGGGGGAATGAAAAACTGTTTTTT
TRBJ2-7,TRBV10-3,-,-,CATRHVVSYEQYF,TGTGCCACGAGACACGTCGTCTCCTACGAGCAGTACTTC